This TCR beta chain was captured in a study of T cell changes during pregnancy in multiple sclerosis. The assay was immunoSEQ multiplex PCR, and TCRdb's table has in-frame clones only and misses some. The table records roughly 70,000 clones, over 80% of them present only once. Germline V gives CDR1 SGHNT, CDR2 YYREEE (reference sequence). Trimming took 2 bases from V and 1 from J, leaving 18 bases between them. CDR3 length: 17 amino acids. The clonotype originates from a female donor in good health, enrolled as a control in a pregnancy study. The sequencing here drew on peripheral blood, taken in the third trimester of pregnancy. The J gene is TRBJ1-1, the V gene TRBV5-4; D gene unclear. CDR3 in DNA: TGTGCCAGCAGCTTTGGACTGATAAGAACTCCGAACACTGAAGCTTTCTTT. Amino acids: CASSFGLIRTPNTEAFF.